This T cell receptor beta chain was sequenced for a study of T cells in Graves' hyperthyroidism and ophthalmopathy. TCR beta CDR3 regions were amplified from RNA transcripts. The primer set for the first-round RT-PCR of the TCR CDR3 was HTBI. Each CDR3 protein is one row after TCRdb ran MiXCR on the multiplex PCR reads. The repertoire holds more than 300,000 distinct CDR3 sequences, with roughly a sixth as singletons. This clonotype was seen many times. The antigen remains unidentified. CDR1 and CDR2 (germline): MNHEY, SVGEGT. Trimming stripped 5 bases from V and 0 bases from J, with 7 bases between. This CDR3 has 13 amino acids. Study conclusions and caveats: Most expanded thyroid clonotypes above 0.001 also appeared in blood.

V is TRBV6-2 or TRBV6-3 and J is TRBJ1-2, with D uncertain. This receptor was identified in a woman aged 30 to 39 with Graves' hyperthyroidism that later progressed to Graves' ophthalmopathy. Specimen: blood. The CDR3 DNA reads TGTGCCAGCAGTCCGTATTCTAACTATGGCTACACCTTC. This gives the protein CASSPYSNYGYTF.